These 23 T cell receptor beta chains share one sample of origin, sequenced in a study of OX40 agonist ivuxolimab in advanced cancers. This table comes from immunoSEQ multiplex PCR, and its TCRdb copy is limited to in-frame clones, with some not included. The sample shows around 70,000 clones, 90% to 95% of them seen only once. This material consisted of CD4+ or CD8+ T cells sorted from blood, taken in a trial of the OX40 agonist ivuxolimab. The source of these receptors is an adult with an advanced solid tumor such as melanoma, head and neck, liver or kidney cancer.

This clone is a singleton in its sample. The chain links TRBV7-6 to TRBJ2-3, with TRBD2 matching 14 bases. Unmatched junction bases numbered 5, after V lost 4 bases and J lost 2 bases. CDR1 and CDR2 from the germline V gene are SGHVS and FNYEAQ. CDR3 length: 17 residues. CDR3 DNA: TGTGCCAGCAGCTCTGGACTAGCGGGGGGTTACACAGATACGCAGTATTTT. Amino acid sequence: CASSSGLAGGYTDTQYF.

The chain combines TRBV14 with TRBJ1-1; tentatively, D is TRBD1 (6 bases). Trimming shortened V by 0 bases and J by 1 base, and 9 bases separated the two germline ends. Germline V gene data show CDR1 as SGHDN and CDR2 as FVKESK. The CDR3 has 15 residues. In DNA, the CDR3 is TGTGCCAGCAGCCAAGATTGGACAGAGAACACTGAAGCTTTCTTT. This encodes CASSQDWTENTEAFF.

This clone was counted between two and nine times. V gene TRBV7-9 combines with J gene TRBJ2-2; D call uncertain. The CDR3 totals 11 residues. The germline CDR1 and CDR2 sequences are SEHNR and FQNEAQ (reference sequence). V lost 2 bases and J 5 bases, leaving 0 bases between the germline ends. The CDR3: CASSLTGELFF. The CDR3 DNA follows: TGTGCCAGCAGCTTAACCGGGGAGCTGTTTTTT. The complete variable domain, with remaining parts taken from reference TRBV7-9 and TRBJ2-2, reads DTGVSQNPRHKITKRGQNVTFRCDPISEHNRLYWYRQTLGQGPEFLTYFQNEAQLEKSRLLSDRFSAERPKGSFSTLEIQRTEQGDSAMYLCASSLTGELFFGEGSRLTVL.

V usage is TRBV21-1 and J usage is TRBJ1-2; the tabulated D call, TRBD1, remains unverified against the DNA. TRBV21-1 is termed a pseudogene. The CDR3 has 17 amino acids. Here the CDR3 DNA reads TGTGCCAGCAGCAAAGGCCCCGAGGGACAGGGGGTAGGCGGCTACACCTTC. Translating gives CASSKGPEGQGVGGYTF.

The chain uses TRBV4-1 and TRBJ1-2; 10 nucleotides align to TRBD1. Trimming removed 0 bases from V and 0 bases from J; junction bases left unmatched: 4. Germline V CDR1 and CDR2: MGHRA, YSYEKL. The CDR3 has 17 residues. The CDR3: CASSQDWGTGANYGYTF. The DNA for the CDR3 is TGCGCCAGCAGCCAAGATTGGGGGACAGGGGCTAACTATGGCTACACCTTC.

The rearrangement links TRBV6-1 to TRBJ1-1; D may be TRBD1 (6 bases). From germline, CDR1 is MNHNS and CDR2 SASEGT. The germline V and J ends were trimmed by 4 bases and 1 base, with 10 bases remaining between them. This CDR3 contains 14 residues. CDR3 loop: CASSAVRGNTEAFF. In nucleotides, the CDR3 is TGTGCCAGCAGTGCGGTCAGGGGGAACACTGAAGCTTTCTTT.

The rearrangement links TRBV6-5 to TRBJ2-7; D uncertain. Trimming shortened V by 2 bases and J by 2 bases, and 7 bases separated the two germline ends. This CDR3 contains 13 residues. Germline lookup yields CDR1 MNHEY and CDR2 SVGAGI. The CDR3 loop reads CASSYERAYEQYF. CDR3 nucleotide sequence: TGTGCCAGCAGTTACGAAAGGGCCTACGAGCAGTACTTC.

V gene TRBV6-1 combines with J gene TRBJ1-3; D not certain. Per germline, CDR1 MNHNS and CDR2 SASEGT. V was shortened by 7 bases and J by 0 bases, with 7 bases between the two germline ends. CDR3 length: 13 amino acids. Here the CDR3 reads CASTALSGNTIYF. The CDR3 bases are TGTGCCAGCACCGCACTCTCTGGAAACACCATATATTTT.

The chain carries TRBV7-2 and TRBJ2-2; 9 positions agree with TRBD1. This CDR3 region has 16 residues. CDR1 is SGHTA and CDR2 is FQGNSA in the germline V gene. Trimming cost V 1 base and J 5 bases; bases outside gene matches: 5. The CDR3 region has the DNA TGTGCCAGCAGCTTAGGGGACAGGGAGAGGACCGGGGAGCTGTTTTTT. Its translation is CASSLGDRERTGELFF.

This chain links TRBV5-4 with TRBJ1-1; 7 nucleotides align to TRBD1. With V trimmed by 4 bases and J by 7 bases, 7 bases remained unmatched. CDR3 size: 13 residues. From germline, CDR1 is SGHNT and CDR2 YYREEE (reference sequence). The CDR3 DNA follows: TGTGCCAGCAGCGGTAGGACAGGTCTTGAAGCTTTCTTT. Translated: CASSGRTGLEAFF.

In its sample, this clone is medium-sized (0.01 to 0.1%). The CDR3 region has the DNA TGTGCCAGCAGTGAAGCGAGTTACGAGCAGTACTTC. Translated, it gives CASSEASYEQYF. The chain couples TRBV2 to TRBJ2-7; D is unresolved. This CDR3 is 12 amino acids long. With 0 bases removed from V and 4 bases from J, the gap between germline ends came to 4 bases. Germline V CDR1 and CDR2: SNHLY, FYNNEI.

This chain links TRBV7-8 with TRBJ2-1; 7 nucleotides align to TRBD1. The CDR3 extends over 15 amino acids. J gave up 5 bases and V 5 bases, and 9 bases lay outside the gene matches. CDR1 is SGHVS and CDR2 is FQNEAQ in the germline V gene. Here the CDR3 reads CASSNPGTVNNEQFF. CDR3 DNA: TGTGCCAGCAGCAATCCCGGGACAGTGAACAATGAGCAGTTCTTC.

The rearrangement links TRBV7-9 to TRBJ1-5; no firm D call. This CDR3 has 13 residues. Looked up from germline, CDR1 is SEHNR and CDR2 is FQNEAQ (reference sequence). The V gene lost 3 bases and the J gene lost 6 bases, with 9 bases spanning the gap. The CDR3 DNA follows: TGTGCCAGCAGCTTCTTAGCTTCTCAGCCCCAGCATTTT. This encodes CASSFLASQPQHF.

The rearrangement joins TRBV7-8 to TRBJ2-3, with 12 nucleotides matching TRBD2. This CDR3 spans 16 amino acids. The V and J ends lost 4 bases and 2 bases, in that order; junction bases with no gene match: 4. CDR1 and CDR2 from the germline V gene are SGHVS and FQNEAQ. In nucleotides, the CDR3 is TGTGCCAGCAGCTCGAGACTAGCGGGGGACACAGATACGCAGTATTTT. Its protein product is CASSSRLAGDTDTQYF.

With regard to this clone: Other DNA sequences from this sample encode an identical CDR3 as well. V is TRBV27 and J is TRBJ1-5, with D hard to call. Trimming left V 4 bases short and J 1 base short, with 5 bases between. The length of the CDR3 is 13 residues. The germline V gene has CDR1 MNHEY and CDR2 SMNVEV (reference sequence). The CDR3 region has the DNA TGTGCCAGCAGTTATGGCAGCAATCAGCCCCAGCATTTT. Its protein product is CASSYGSNQPQHF.

The J gene is TRBJ1-1, the V gene TRBV4-3; D not resolved. V was pared by 2 bases and J by 8 bases, with 12 bases between. The CDR3 is made up of 13 amino acids. Germline values: CDR1 LGHNA, CDR2 YSLEER. CDR3 residues: CASSQTADTEAFF. The CDR3 DNA follows: TGCGCCAGCAGCCAAACCGCCGATACCGAAGCTTTCTTT.

The chain recombines TRBV9 with TRBJ2-2; 8 positions agree with TRBD1. V dropped 3 bases and J dropped 6; count of bases not matched to a gene: 1. Germline CDR1 SGDLS, CDR2 YYNGEE. The CDR3 consists of 13 residues. CDR3 in DNA: TGTGCCAGCAGCGCACAGGGGGCCGGGGAGCTGTTTTTT. It yields the protein CASSAQGAGELFF.

The gene calls are TRBV27 and TRBJ2-5, with D possibly matching TRBD2 (7 bases). This CDR3 has 15 amino acids. V lost 1 base to trimming and J lost 1 base, with 10 bases between them. The germline V gene has CDR1 MNHEY and CDR2 SMNVEV (reference sequence). CDR3 sequence (DNA): TGTGCCAGCAGTTTATGGGGGGGCACCCAAGAGACCCAGTACTTC. It translates to CASSLWGGTQETQYF.

This clone was picked up a small number of times. The rearrangement uses TRBV7-9 and TRBJ2-2; D gene uncertain. The V end lost 4 bases, the J end lost 2 bases, and 11 bases lay between the germline ends. Germline CDR1 is SEHNR and CDR2 is FQNEAQ (reference sequence). The CDR3 sequence is 15 residues long. The CDR3 loop is CASSSRIHNTGELFF. In nucleotides, the CDR3 is TGTGCCAGCAGCTCAAGAATCCATAACACCGGGGAGCTGTTTTTT.

J is TRBJ2-7 and V is TRBV7-8, with a tentative D call TRBD1 (5 bases). Germline CDR1 reads SGHVS; CDR2 reads FQNEAQ. The CDR3 has 15 amino acids. V shed 4 bases and J shed 2 bases, with 15 bases lying between them. CDR3: CASSSTVEITYEQYF. CDR3 DNA sequence: TGTGCCAGCAGCTCGACAGTCGAAATAACCTACGAGCAGTACTTC.

The chain is built from TRBV6-5 and TRBJ2-2; D gene unclear. The CDR3 consists of 12 residues. Germline V lookup: CDR1 MNHEY, CDR2 SVGAGI. With 7 bases removed from V and 8 bases from J, the gap between germline ends came to 11 bases. CDR3 in amino acids: CASNDVRGELFF. The CDR3 region has the DNA TGTGCCAGCAATGATGTTAGAGGGGAGCTGTTTTTT.

This clone appeared a few times. V gene TRBV4-2 combines with J gene TRBJ2-1; D is unresolved. Germline V CDR1 and CDR2: LGHNA, YNFKEQ. V lost 0 bases, J lost 8 bases, and 5 bases lay in between. The length of the CDR3 is 12 residues. For the CDR3, the DNA is TGTGCCAGCAGCCAAGATCAGGATGAGCAGTTCTTC. It is translated as CASSQDQDEQFF.

This rearrangement joins TRBV7-9 to TRBJ1-2; 10 positions match TRBD1. This CDR3 region has 18 residues. V gave up 3 bases and J gave up 2 bases; unmatched junction bases: 12. Germline V gives CDR1 SEHNR, CDR2 FQNEAQ (reference sequence). This CDR3 reads CASSFTSPQDRGNYGYTF. CDR3 in DNA: TGTGCCAGCAGCTTCACCTCGCCCCAGGACAGGGGGAACTATGGCTACACCTTC.